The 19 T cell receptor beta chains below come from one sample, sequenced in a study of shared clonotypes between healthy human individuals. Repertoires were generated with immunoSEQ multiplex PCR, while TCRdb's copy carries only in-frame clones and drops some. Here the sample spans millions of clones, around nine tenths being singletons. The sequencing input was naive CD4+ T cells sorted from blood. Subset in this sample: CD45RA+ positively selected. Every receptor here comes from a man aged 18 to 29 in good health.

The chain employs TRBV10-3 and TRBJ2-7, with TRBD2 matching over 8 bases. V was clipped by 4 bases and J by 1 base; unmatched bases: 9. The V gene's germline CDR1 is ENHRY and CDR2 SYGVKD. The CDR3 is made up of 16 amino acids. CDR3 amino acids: CAISGDPGLGSYEQYF. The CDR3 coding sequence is TGTGCCATCAGTGGGGACCCGGGACTAGGGTCCTACGAGCAGTACTTC.

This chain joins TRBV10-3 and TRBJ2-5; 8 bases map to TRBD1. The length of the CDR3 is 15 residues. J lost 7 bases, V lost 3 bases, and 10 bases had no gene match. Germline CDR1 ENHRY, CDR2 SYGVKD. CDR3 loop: CAISEKGQGVGTQYF. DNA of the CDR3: TGTGCCATCAGTGAAAAAGGACAGGGCGTAGGGACCCAGTACTTC.

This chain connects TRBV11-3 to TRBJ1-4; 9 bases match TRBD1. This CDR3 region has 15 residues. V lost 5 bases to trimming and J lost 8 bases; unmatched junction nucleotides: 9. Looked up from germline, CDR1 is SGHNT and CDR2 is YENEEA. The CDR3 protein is CASSPGTGMGEKLFF. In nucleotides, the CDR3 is TGTGCCAGCAGCCCTGGGACAGGGATGGGGGAAAAACTGTTTTTT.

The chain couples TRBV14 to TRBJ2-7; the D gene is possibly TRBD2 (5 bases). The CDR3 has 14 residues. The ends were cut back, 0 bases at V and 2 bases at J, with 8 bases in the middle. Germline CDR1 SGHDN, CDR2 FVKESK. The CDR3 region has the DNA TGTGCCAGCAGCCAAGAGGGGAGCCCCTACGAGCAGTACTTC. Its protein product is CASSQEGSPYEQYF.

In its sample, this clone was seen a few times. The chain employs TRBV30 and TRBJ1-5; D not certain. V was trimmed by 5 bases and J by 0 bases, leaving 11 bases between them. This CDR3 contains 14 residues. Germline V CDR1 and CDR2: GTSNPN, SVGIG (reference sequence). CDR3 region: CAWSTVDSNQPQHF. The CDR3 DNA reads TGTGCCTGGTCCACGGTAGATAGCAATCAGCCCCAGCATTTT. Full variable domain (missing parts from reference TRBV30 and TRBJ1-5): SQTIHQWPATLVQPVGSPLSLECTVEGTSNPNLYWYRQAAGRGLQLLFYSVGIGQISSEVPQNLSASRPQDRQFILSSKKLLLSDSGFYLCAWSTVDSNQPQHFGDGTRLSIL.

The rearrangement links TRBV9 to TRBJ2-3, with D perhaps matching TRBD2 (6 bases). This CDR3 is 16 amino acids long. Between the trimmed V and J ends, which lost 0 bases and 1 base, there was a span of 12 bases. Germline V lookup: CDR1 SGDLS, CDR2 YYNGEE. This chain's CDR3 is CASSVVVGGGTDTQYF. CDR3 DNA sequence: TGTGCCAGCAGCGTAGTGGTGGGAGGCGGCACAGATACGCAGTATTTT.

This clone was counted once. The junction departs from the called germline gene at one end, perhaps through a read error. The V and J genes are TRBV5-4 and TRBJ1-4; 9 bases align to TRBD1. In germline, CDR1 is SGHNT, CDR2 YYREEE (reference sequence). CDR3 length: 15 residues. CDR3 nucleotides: TGTGCCAGCAGTTGGGACAGGGCAACTAATGAAAAACTGCTTTTT. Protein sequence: CASSWDRATNEKLLF. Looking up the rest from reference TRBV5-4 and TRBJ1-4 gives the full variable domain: ETGVTQSPTHLIKTRGQQVTLRCSSQSGHNTVSWYQQALGQGPQFIFQYYREEENGRGNFPPRFSGLQFPNYSSELNVNALELDDSALYLCASSWDRATNEKLLFGSGTQLSVL.

CDR3 in amino acids: CASSLAGIDYEQYF. The DNA for the CDR3 is TGTGCCAGCAGCTTGGCGGGGATAGATTACGAGCAGTACTTC. The rearrangement links TRBV11-1 to TRBJ2-7, with a possible D match to TRBD2 (6 bases). V gave up 3 bases and J gave up 4 bases, with 13 bases separating them. Germline V gives CDR1 SGHAT, CDR2 FQDESV (reference sequence). This CDR3 contains 14 residues.

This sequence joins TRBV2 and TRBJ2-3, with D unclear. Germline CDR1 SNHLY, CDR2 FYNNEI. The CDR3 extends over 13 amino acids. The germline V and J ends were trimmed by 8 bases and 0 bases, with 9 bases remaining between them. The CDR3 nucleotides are TGTGCCAGCGGCCTTACTAGCACAGATACGCAGTATTTT. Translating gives CASGLTSTDTQYF.

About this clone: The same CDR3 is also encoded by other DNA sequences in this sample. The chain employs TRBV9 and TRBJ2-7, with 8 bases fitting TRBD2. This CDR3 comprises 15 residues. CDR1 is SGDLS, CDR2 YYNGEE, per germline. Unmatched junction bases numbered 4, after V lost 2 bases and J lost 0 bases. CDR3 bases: TGTGCCAGCAGCGTGGCGGGAGGCAGCTCCTACGAGCAGTACTTC. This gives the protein CASSVAGGSSYEQYF.

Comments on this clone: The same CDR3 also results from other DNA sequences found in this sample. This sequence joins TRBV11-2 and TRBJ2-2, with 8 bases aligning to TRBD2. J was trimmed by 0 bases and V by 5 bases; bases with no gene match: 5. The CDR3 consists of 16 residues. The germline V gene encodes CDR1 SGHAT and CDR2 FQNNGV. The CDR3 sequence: CASSPRGLANTGELFF. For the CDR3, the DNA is TGTGCCAGCAGCCCAAGGGGACTAGCGAACACCGGGGAGCTGTTTTTT.

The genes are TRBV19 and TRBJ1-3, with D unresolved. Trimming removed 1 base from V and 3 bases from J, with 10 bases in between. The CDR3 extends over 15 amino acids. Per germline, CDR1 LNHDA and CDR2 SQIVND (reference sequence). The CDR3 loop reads CASSIAEVGGNTIYF. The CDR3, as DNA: TGTGCCAGTAGTATAGCTGAGGTCGGTGGAAACACCATATATTTT.

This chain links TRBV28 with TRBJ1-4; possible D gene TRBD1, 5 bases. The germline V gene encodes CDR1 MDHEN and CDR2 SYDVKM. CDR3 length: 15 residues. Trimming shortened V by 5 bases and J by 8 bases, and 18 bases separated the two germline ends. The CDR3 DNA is TGTGCCAGCAGTAAGGGACTTCCTGGGAACGAAAAACTGTTTTTT. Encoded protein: CASSKGLPGNEKLFF.

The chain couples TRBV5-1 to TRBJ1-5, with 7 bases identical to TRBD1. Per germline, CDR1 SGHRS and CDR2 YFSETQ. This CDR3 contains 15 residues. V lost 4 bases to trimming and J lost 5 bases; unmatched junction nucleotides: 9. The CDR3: CASSVDREGDQPQHF. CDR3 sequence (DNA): TGCGCCAGCAGCGTCGACAGGGAGGGGGATCAGCCCCAGCATTTT.

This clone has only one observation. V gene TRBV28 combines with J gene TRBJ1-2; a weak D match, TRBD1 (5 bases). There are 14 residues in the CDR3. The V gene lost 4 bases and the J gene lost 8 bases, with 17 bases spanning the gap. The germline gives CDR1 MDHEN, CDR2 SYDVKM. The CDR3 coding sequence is TGTGCCAGCAGTTCCAGAGCGGGGGGTAGCGGCTACACCTTC. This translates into CASSSRAGGSGYTF.

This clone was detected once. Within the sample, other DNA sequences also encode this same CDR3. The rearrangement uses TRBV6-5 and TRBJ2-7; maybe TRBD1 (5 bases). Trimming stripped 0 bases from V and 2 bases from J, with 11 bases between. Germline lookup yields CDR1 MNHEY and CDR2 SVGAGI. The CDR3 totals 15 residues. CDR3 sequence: CASSYSRQGTYEQYF. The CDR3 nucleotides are TGTGCCAGCAGTTACTCGAGGCAGGGAACCTACGAGCAGTACTTC.

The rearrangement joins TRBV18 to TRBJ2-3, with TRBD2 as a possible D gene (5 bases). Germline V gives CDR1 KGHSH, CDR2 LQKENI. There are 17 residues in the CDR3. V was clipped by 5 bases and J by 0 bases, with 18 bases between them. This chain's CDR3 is CASSGRRIMTSTDTQYF. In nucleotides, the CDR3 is TGTGCCAGCTCAGGGAGACGGATTATGACTAGCACAGATACGCAGTATTTT.

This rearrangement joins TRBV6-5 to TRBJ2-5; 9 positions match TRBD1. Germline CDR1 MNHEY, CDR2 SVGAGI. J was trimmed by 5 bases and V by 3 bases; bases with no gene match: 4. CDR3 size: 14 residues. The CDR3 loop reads CASSYRQGGETQYF. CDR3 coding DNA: TGTGCCAGCAGTTATAGACAGGGGGGGGAGACCCAGTACTTC.

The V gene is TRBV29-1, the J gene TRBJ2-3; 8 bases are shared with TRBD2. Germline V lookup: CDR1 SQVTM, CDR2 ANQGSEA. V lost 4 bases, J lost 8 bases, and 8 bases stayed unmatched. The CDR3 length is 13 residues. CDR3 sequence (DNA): TGCAGCGTTGGTGCGGGAGGTCGGAGTACGCAGTATTTT. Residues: CSVGAGGRSTQYF.